This TCR beta chain was recorded in a study of immune heterogeneity within non-small cell lung tumors. Study-level information: Squamous cell carcinomas accounted for a few of the tumors, non-squamous carcinomas for about 11, and 1 was not otherwise specified. Points from the study as a whole: Within each patient, tumor sites shared identical dominant CDR3 beta clonotypes and also held site-unique high-frequency clones.

Multiplex PCR employing 32 V and 13 J primers generated amplicons of the TCR beta CDR3. TCRdb called the multiplex PCR reads again in MiXCR, with one record for every CDR3 protein. The table has around 30,000 distinct CDR3 sequences, 28% seen once. Genomic DNA extracted from bulk tumor tissue served as template. A total of roughly 600 ng was used per sample. Several biopsies were collected from each primary tumor during surgery. They were spaced as far apart as possible within the tumor mass. Patients underwent curative surgery for non-small cell lung cancer (untreated and newly diagnosed). Of note for this clonotype: No antigen is known for it. This may come from a read error, since a much larger clone is one base off.

CDR1 is DFQATT and CDR2 is SNEGSKA in the germline V gene (reference sequence). CDR3 length: 12 residues. The receptor's source is a man between 35 and 55 years old with non-small cell lung cancer. Specimen: lung tumor tissue. The chain is built from TRBV20-1 and TRBJ1-2, with D perhaps matching TRBD1 (5 bases). CDR3 in DNA: TGCAGTTCTAGCTCGGGGGGTTATGGCTACACCTTC. It specifies CSSSSGGYGYTF.